A single sample gave rise to the 3 T cell receptor beta chains below, sequenced in a study of technical replicates of blood from four donors. The data were produced by immunoSEQ multiplex PCR, yet TCRdb's version contains in-frame clones alone and is incomplete. The profile shows over 70,000 clones, around 93% of them singletons. The material sequenced was T cells isolated from PBMCs. These receptors were taken from a human donor in good health.

This clone was observed a handful of times. This chain links TRBV2 with TRBJ1-2; TRBD1 agrees at 10 bases. Germline CDR1 reads SNHLY; CDR2 reads FYNNEI. The CDR3 has 17 amino acids. V was clipped by 1 base and J by 1 base; unmatched bases: 6. The CDR3 loop is CASSEDMGQGINYGYTF. The CDR3 coding sequence is TGTGCCAGCAGTGAAGATATGGGACAGGGGATTAACTATGGCTACACCTTC. Together with reference TRBV2 and TRBJ1-2, the CDR3 gives the full variable domain: EPEVTQTPSHQVTQMGQEVILRCVPISNHLYFYWYRQILGQKVEFLVSFYNNEISEKSEIFDDQFSVERPDGSNFTLKIRSTKLEDSAMYFCASSEDMGQGINYGYTFGSGTRLTVV.

The chain combines TRBV4-1 with TRBJ1-3; D remains ambiguous. V dropped 5 bases and J dropped 4 bases, with 18 bases sitting between them. This CDR3 comprises 16 residues. The germline CDR1 and CDR2 sequences are MGHRA and YSYEKL. This chain's CDR3 is CASSSPTRGSGNTIYF. The DNA of the CDR3 is TGCGCCAGCAGCTCACCTACTCGGGGATCGGGAAACACCATATATTTT.

The gene calls are TRBV2 and TRBJ2-7, with D possibly matching TRBD1 (6 bases). This CDR3 spans 11 amino acids. From germline, CDR1 is SNHLY and CDR2 FYNNEI. With 10 bases removed from V and 1 base from J, the gap between germline ends came to 8 bases. This CDR3 is CATQGSYEQYF. CDR3 sequence (DNA): TGTGCCACACAGGGTTCCTACGAGCAGTACTTC.